The 14 T cell receptor beta chains below come from one sample, sequenced in a study of shared clonotypes between healthy human individuals. The protocol was immunoSEQ multiplex PCR, while the TCRdb copy is restricted to in-frame clones and leaves out a portion. This table has approximately 980,000 clones, approximately 76% appearing once. The sequenced material came from memory CD4+ T cells sorted from blood. Documented subset: CD45RA-negative fraction. All receptors derive from a man between 18 and 35 years old in good health.

This clone has only a few counts. At the DNA level, this CDR3 is encoded by other sequences in the same sample as well. V gene TRBV14 combines with J gene TRBJ2-3; no reliable D call. The V gene lost 0 bases and the J gene lost 2 bases, with 3 bases spanning the gap. The CDR3 is made up of 13 amino acids. Germline lookup yields CDR1 SGHDN and CDR2 FVKESK. CDR3 protein: CASSQDLTDTQYF. The CDR3 region has the DNA TGTGCCAGCAGCCAAGACCTCACAGATACGCAGTATTTT.

The V call is TRBV11-2, the J call TRBJ1-6, with D possibly matching TRBD1 (6 bases). Germline CDR1 and CDR2: SGHAT and FQNNGV. The CDR3 covers 14 residues. Between the trimmed V and J ends, which lost 5 bases and 5 bases, there was a span of 10 bases. CDR3 bases: TGTGCCAGCAGCCTCGGGACAAATAATTCACCCCTCCACTTT. Translated, it gives CASSLGTNNSPLHF.

This chain connects TRBV6-5 to TRBJ2-7; 12 bases map to TRBD1. The CDR3 sequence is 16 residues long. Germline V gene lookup returns CDR1 MNHEY and CDR2 SVGAGI. After removal of 2 bases from V and 3 bases from J, the junction contained 5 bases not matched to a gene. Here the CDR3 reads CASSYAGQGAGYEQYF. The DNA for the CDR3 is TGTGCCAGCAGTTACGCGGGACAGGGGGCTGGCTACGAGCAGTACTTC.

This clone has a single count. The rearrangement links TRBV5-1 to TRBJ1-2, with TRBD1 identical over 9 bases. J lost 4 bases, V lost 2 bases, and 9 bases had no gene match. The CDR3 spans 16 residues. Per the germline V gene, CDR1 is SGHRS and CDR2 is YFSETQ. The CDR3 DNA reads TGCGCCAGCAGCTTATCCAGACCGGGACAGGGCTATGGCTACACCTTC. This encodes CASSLSRPGQGYGYTF.

The chain combines TRBV18 with TRBJ2-7; D gene uncertain. The germline V gene has CDR1 KGHSH and CDR2 LQKENI. V was clipped by 2 bases and J by 6 bases, with 8 bases between them. CDR3 length: 12 residues. CDR3 region: CASSPGFAEQYF. CDR3 bases: TGTGCCAGCTCACCAGGGTTTGCCGAGCAGTACTTC.

The V call is TRBV7-9, the J call TRBJ1-6, with D unclear. This CDR3 region has 12 residues. V was cut by 5 bases and J by 6 bases, with 5 bases left in between. The V gene's germline CDR1 is SEHNR and CDR2 FQNEAQ (reference sequence). CDR3 sequence reads: CASSGPNSPLHF. Here the CDR3 DNA reads TGTGCCAGCAGCGGACCTAATTCACCCCTCCACTTT.

This clone has just one count. This sequence joins TRBV2 and TRBJ2-5, with TRBD1 identical over 7 bases. With V trimmed by 7 bases and J by 3 bases, 11 bases remained unmatched. Germline assignment: CDR1 SNHLY and CDR2 FYNNEI. The CDR3 covers 15 residues. The CDR3 here is CASTLVGTAKETQYF. The CDR3 DNA follows: TGTGCCAGCACATTGGTAGGGACAGCTAAAGAGACCCAGTACTTC.

In this sample, this clone turned up once. The chain links TRBV7-9 to TRBJ2-2; possibly TRBD2 for D (6 bases). Trimming shortened V by 4 bases and J by 4 bases, and 19 bases separated the two germline ends. This CDR3 has 17 residues. Per the germline V gene, CDR1 is SEHNR and CDR2 is FQNEAQ (reference sequence). The CDR3 DNA sequence: TGTGCCAGCAGCTCGACTTTAACGGGGGAGGTCACCGGGGAGCTGTTTTTT. It codes for CASSSTLTGEVTGELFF. Looking up the rest from reference TRBV7-9 and TRBJ2-2 gives the full variable domain: DTGVSQNPRHKITKRGQNVTFRCDPISEHNRLYWYRQTLGQGPEFLTYFQNEAQLEKSRLLSDRFSAERPKGSFSTLEIQRTEQGDSAMYLCASSSTLTGEVTGELFFGEGSRLTVL.

This clone occurred a few times. The gene calls are TRBV7-8 and TRBJ2-7; 13 bases agree with TRBD2. Looked up from germline, CDR1 is SGHVS and CDR2 is FQNEAQ. V shed 5 bases and J 5 bases; nucleotides not matched to a gene: 3. This CDR3 spans 14 amino acids. The DNA of the CDR3 is TGTGCCAGCAGCATGGGACTAGCGGGGAACGAGCAGTACTTC. Protein sequence: CASSMGLAGNEQYF. The full variable domain, its missing parts supplied by reference TRBV7-8 and TRBJ2-7, is GAGVSQSPRYKVAKRGQDVALRCDPISGHVSLFWYQQALGQGPEFLTYFQNEAQLDKSGLPSDRFFAERPEGSVSTLKIQRTQQEDSAVYLCASSMGLAGNEQYFGPGTRLTVT.

The chain is built from TRBV28 and TRBJ1-4; a weak D match, TRBD1 (6 bases). With 6 bases removed from V and 5 bases from J, the gap between germline ends came to 13 bases. The CDR3 has 14 residues. From germline, CDR1 is MDHEN and CDR2 SYDVKM. The CDR3 DNA is TGTGCCAGCAGCCTAGGGGGGCAGAATGAAAAACTGTTTTTT. Encoded protein: CASSLGGQNEKLFF. The entire variable domain, with the rest obtained from reference TRBV28 and TRBJ1-4, is as follows: DVKVTQSSRYLVKRTGEKVFLECVQDMDHENMFWYRQDPGLGLRLIYFSYDVKMKEKGDIPEGYSVSREKKERFSLILESASTNQTSMYLCASSLGGQNEKLFFGSGTQLSVL.

CDR3 residues: CASSLLLGQGRSGYTF. CDR3 in DNA: TGTGCCAGCAGTTTACTCTTAGGACAGGGGCGGAGTGGCTACACCTTC. V is TRBV28 and J is TRBJ1-2; 9 nucleotides agree with TRBD1. Germline CDR1 reads MDHEN; CDR2 reads SYDVKM. With V trimmed by 2 bases and J by 7 bases, 11 bases remained unmatched. The CDR3 totals 16 residues.

The J gene is TRBJ2-7, the V gene TRBV28, with 7 bases identical to TRBD2. In germline, CDR1 is MDHEN, CDR2 SYDVKM. This CDR3 comprises 14 residues. V shed 6 bases, J shed 6 bases, and the junction held 11 bases outside the gene matches. CDR3 coding DNA: TGTGCCAGCAGGGGTGGGACTACGGGGCGCGAGCAGTACTTC. Protein: CASRGGTTGREQYF.

This sequence joins TRBV10-2 and TRBJ1-5; D is uncertain. The V gene lost 0 bases and the J gene lost 6 bases, with 6 bases spanning the gap. CDR1 is WSHSY and CDR2 is SAAADI in the germline V gene. The CDR3 has 13 residues. Written as DNA, the CDR3 is TGCGCCAGCAGTGAGTCGGTCGTTCAGCCCCAGCATTTT. Translation gives CASSESVVQPQHF.

This clone appeared once. The genes are TRBV7-6 and TRBJ1-5; 8 nucleotides agree with TRBD1. Germline CDR1 reads SGHVS; CDR2 reads FNYEAQ. V gave up 3 bases and J gave up 2 bases; unmatched junction bases: 3. The CDR3 is 15 residues long. In nucleotides, the CDR3 is TGTGCCAGCAGCTTGATGACAGGGGGCAATCAGCCCCAGCATTTT. Protein product: CASSLMTGGNQPQHF.